These 11 T cell receptor beta chains were all obtained from the same sample, sequenced in a study of early T cells in non-severe SARS-CoV-2 infection. TCRdb passed the 5' RACE reads through MiXCR, listing each CDR3 protein once. Altogether under 100,000 distinct CDR3 sequences are present, around 15% being singletons, with the ten largest covering around 1.5%. Sequenced input: whole blood. These receptors were obtained from an adult who was a healthcare worker with PCR-confirmed SARS-CoV-2 infection or an uninfected control (not recorded which).

The V gene is TRBV20-1, the J gene TRBJ1-2; D is uncertain. CDR1 DFQATT and CDR2 SNEGSKA come from the germline V gene (reference sequence). This CDR3 has 15 residues. Trimming left V 1 base short and J 3 bases short, with 15 bases between. The CDR3, as DNA: TGCAGTGCTAGAGTTCTAACCAATGTTGACTATGGCTACACCTTC. It yields the protein CSARVLTNVDYGYTF.

J is TRBJ2-5 and V is TRBV7-9; the match to TRBD2 covers 14 bases. The ends lost 5 bases at V and 1 base at J; junction bases unmatched: 3. Germline V gene data show CDR1 as SEHNR and CDR2 as FQNEAQ (reference sequence). CDR3 length equals 16 residues. CDR3 sequence: CASSTGLAGGQETQYF. The CDR3 DNA is TGTGCCAGCAGCACCGGACTAGCGGGGGGCCAAGAGACCCAGTACTTC.

The V call is TRBV7-9, the J call TRBJ2-2; 9 bases fit TRBD1. From germline, CDR1 is SEHNR and CDR2 FQNEAQ (reference sequence). The J segment lost 0 bases and the V segment lost 4 bases, leaving 9 bases of the junction unmatched. The CDR3 covers 18 residues. The CDR3 bases are TGTGCCAGCAGCTCCACTCTCCGGACAGGGGCGAACACCGGGGAGCTGTTTTTT. Translation gives CASSSTLRTGANTGELFF.

The CDR3 nucleotides read TGCAGTGCTAGAGGACAGTCCGCGAGTCAGCCCCAGCATTTT. Translation: CSARGQSASQPQHF. This chain joins TRBV20-1 and TRBJ1-5; D may be TRBD1 (5 bases). The length of the CDR3 is 14 residues. V shed 1 base and J shed 6 bases, with 13 bases lying between them. CDR1 is DFQATT and CDR2 is SNEGSKA in the germline V gene (reference sequence).

This clonotype has a count of ten or more. The rearrangement links TRBV19 to TRBJ2-5; D gene ambiguous. With 5 bases removed from V and 3 bases from J, the gap between germline ends came to 25 bases. Looked up from germline, CDR1 is LNHDA and CDR2 is SQIVND (reference sequence). The CDR3 loop spans 18 amino acids. CDR3 DNA sequence: TGTGCCAGTAGTCTGGATTCCGGGTTACAGTACCCTAAAGAGACCCAGTACTTC. Protein sequence: CASSLDSGLQYPKETQYF.

This clonotype was counted at least ten times. V gene TRBV20-1 combines with J gene TRBJ2-5, with 13 bases that match TRBD2. This CDR3 region has 14 residues. The trim removed 7 bases at V and 4 bases at J, leaving 6 bases unmatched. CDR1 and CDR2 from the germline V gene are DFQATT and SNEGSKA (reference sequence). The chain's CDR3 is CSGRLAGGRETQYF. CDR3 sequence (DNA): TGCAGTGGAAGACTAGCGGGGGGACGAGAGACCCAGTACTTC.

This clonotype appeared many times. This chain connects TRBV19 to TRBJ2-1, with D uncertain. The CDR3 consists of 15 residues. V lost 6 bases and J lost 0, with 12 bases in between. Per germline, CDR1 LNHDA and CDR2 SQIVND (reference sequence). The CDR3 sequence is CASSPGQSSYNEQFF. The CDR3 DNA reads TGTGCCAGTAGCCCCGGGCAGAGCTCCTACAATGAGCAGTTCTTC.

This clonotype was recorded many times. This rearrangement joins TRBV13 to TRBJ2-3, with TRBD1 identical over 8 bases. The V segment lost 7 bases and the J segment 3 bases; nucleotides outside the gene matches: 15. The CDR3 runs 17 residues. Germline CDR1 is PRHDT and CDR2 is FYEKMQ (reference sequence). CDR3 DNA sequence: TGTGCCAGCAACATCATTGGGGTGGGACAGGCGACAGATACGCAGTATTTT. Protein: CASNIIGVGQATDTQYF.

This clonotype was recorded once. The chain combines TRBV6-2 or TRBV6-3 with TRBJ2-1; D not certain. The CDR3 runs to 15 residues. Trimming removed 3 bases at V and 9 bases at J, with 18 bases between. Germline V CDR1 and CDR2: MNHEY, SVGEGT. CDR3 in amino acids: CASSYIQDRRGEQFF. The DNA of the CDR3 is TGTGCCAGCAGTTATATTCAGGACCGACGAGGTGAGCAGTTCTTC.

The rearrangement uses TRBV3-1 and TRBJ1-1; D uncertain. The CDR3 totals 14 residues. Trimming cost V 0 bases and J 11 bases, with 16 bases left between them. The germline CDR1 and CDR2 sequences are LGHDT and YNNKEL (reference sequence). Here the CDR3 reads CASSQESAGMRAFF. The CDR3, as DNA: TGTGCCAGCAGCCAAGAATCAGCAGGAATGAGGGCTTTCTTT.

This clonotype was counted ten times or more. J is TRBJ1-1 and V is TRBV11-2; no clear D. The V end lost 6 bases, the J end lost 0 bases, and 8 bases lay between the germline ends. The V gene's germline CDR1 is SGHAT and CDR2 FQNNGV. The CDR3 is 13 amino acids. The CDR3 DNA reads TGTGCCAGCAGTGGGTTAATGAACACTGAAGCTTTCTTT. This gives the protein CASSGLMNTEAFF.